A selection of T cell receptor beta chains follows, all from one sample in a study of response to subunit inactivated influenza vaccine. TCRdb ran MiXCR on the RT-PCR reads and lists one entry per CDR3 protein. The sample lists hundreds of thousands of distinct CDR3 sequences; 12% were seen once. Sequencing was performed on PBMCs from blood, taken on the day of vaccination. The source is a man in his fifties or sixties who received an inactivated influenza vaccine. CDR3s include the opening cysteine and the closing phenylalanine or tryptophan. The order of the fields is CDR3 length, J gene, V gene, clone size, CDR3 protein. Where a row states a size, it is once, few, many or the class of an expanded clone; other rows omit it.

CDR3 length: 15; J gene: TRBJ2-3; V gene: TRBV20-1; clone size: NA; CDR3 protein: CSAMTIAGGTDTQYF
CDR3 length: 12; J gene: TRBJ1-2; V gene: TRBV28; clone size: NA; CDR3 protein: CATPTGSSGYTF
CDR3 length: 14; J gene: TRBJ1-5; V gene: TRBV4-1; clone size: few; CDR3 protein: CASSPPGANQPQHF
CDR3 length: 14; J gene: TRBJ1-1; V gene: TRBV5-1; clone size: NA; CDR3 protein: CASSEQTGDTEAFF
CDR3 length: 15; J gene: TRBJ2-2; V gene: TRBV20-1; clone size: NA; CDR3 protein: CSARVGTPNTGELFF
CDR3 length: 13; J gene: TRBJ2-5; V gene: TRBV25-1; clone size: NA; CDR3 protein: CASSEGSQETQYF
CDR3 length: 13; J gene: TRBJ2-1; V gene: TRBV7-2; clone size: few; CDR3 protein: CASSLWGRAEQFF
CDR3 length: 14; J gene: TRBJ2-5; V gene: TRBV19; clone size: few; CDR3 protein: CASSMTGPKETQYF
CDR3 length: 16; J gene: TRBJ2-7; V gene: TRBV7-2; clone size: few; CDR3 protein: CASSLVSALHTYEQYF
CDR3 length: 14; J gene: TRBJ2-5; V gene: TRBV5-6; clone size: NA; CDR3 protein: CASSPSGRGETQYF
CDR3 length: 13; J gene: TRBJ2-7; V gene: TRBV12-3/TRBV12-4; clone size: few; CDR3 protein: CASRPPSGYEQYF
CDR3 length: 13; J gene: TRBJ2-1; V gene: TRBV24-1; clone size: NA; CDR3 protein: CATSDFGYNEQFF